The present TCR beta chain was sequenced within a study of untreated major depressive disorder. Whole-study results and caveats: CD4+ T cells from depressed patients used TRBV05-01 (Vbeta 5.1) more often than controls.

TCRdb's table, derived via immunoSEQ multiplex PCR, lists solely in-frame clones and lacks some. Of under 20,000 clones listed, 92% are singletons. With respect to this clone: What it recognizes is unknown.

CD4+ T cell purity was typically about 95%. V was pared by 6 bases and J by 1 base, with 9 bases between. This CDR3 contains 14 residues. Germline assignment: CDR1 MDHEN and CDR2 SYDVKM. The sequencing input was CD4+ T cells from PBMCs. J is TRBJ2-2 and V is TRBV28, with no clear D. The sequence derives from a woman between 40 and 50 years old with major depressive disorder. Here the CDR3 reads CASRFPWNTGELFF. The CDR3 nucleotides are TGTGCCAGCAGATTCCCCTGGAACACCGGGGAGCTGTTTTTT. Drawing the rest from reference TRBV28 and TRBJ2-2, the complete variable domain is DVKVTQSSRYLVKRTGEKVFLECVQDMDHENMFWYRQDPGLGLRLIYFSYDVKMKEKGDIPEGYSVSREKKERFSLILESASTNQTSMYLCASRFPWNTGELFFGEGSRLTVL.